This note documents a single T cell receptor beta chain sequence. Its binding antigen is unknown. No base-level quality is on record; no much larger clone is a single base apart. The CDR3 holds 16 amino acids from the cysteine to the phenylalanine. Only the CDR3 DNA is retained, 48 bases long and in frame from the first base. Trimming at the junction amounts to 7 bases on V and 0 bases on J, and the germline ends lie 19 bases apart. From the germline V gene, CDR1 is MNHEY and CDR2 is SVGEGT. The sample belongs to a study of T cell responses to AZD1222 COVID-19 vaccine (TCRdb year 2021). Some background on the complete study: AZD1222 recipients whose second dose came at about 4 weeks and those whose second dose came at about 12 weeks were combined into one group, since spike-specific TCR depth and breadth did not differ between the two schedules. Trial participants were enrolled into age subgroups of 18-55, 56-69 and 70-plus years, which contained 148, 28 and 57 TCR-sequenced participants, respectively. TCR sequencing was performed for 230 to 250 trial participants, of whom about 200 were given two doses of AZD1222 and 26 were given two doses of MenACWY control vaccine.

The time point label for this specimen denotes: baseline before first vaccination. Samples from vaccinated people were obtained from the UK trials COV001 and COV002, which included a single-blind randomized controlled phase 2/3 trial of AZD1222 (ChAdOx1 nCoV-19) in healthy adults. For TCRbeta chain sequencing, PBMC samples from trial participants were taken at day 0 and at day 28 after the second dose. The full study reports these points: Epitopes outside the regions mutated in the B.1.351 and B.1.1.7 variants were reportedly recognized by nearly half of the unique spike-specific TCRs. Participants were mostly white British, with more females than males. The authors suggested clonal diversity may have been underestimated. The 56-69-year group was small, and its depth increase did not reach significance, likely because of low power. Vaccine-associated CD4 TCRs spanned the whole spike protein, with dominant responses in regions 160-218 and 743-854. Spike-specific TCR breadth and depth rose significantly after two AZD1222 doses compared with day 0 and with MenACWY recipients. Conclusions about previously exposed vaccinees are limited because only a handful of AZD1222 recipients were SARS-CoV-2 seropositive at baseline. No day 14 peak-response samples were available, so repertoires were characterized only after the peak T cell response.

The CDR3 regions of human TCRbeta chains were analyzed by immunosequencing. Processing in the source paper ran as follows. TCRs in the repertoires were matched against a reference library of SARS-CoV-2-specific TCRs that had been generated with the MIRA antigen-specificity platform. Breadth was defined as the fraction of unique TCRs that were SARS-CoV-2-associated. Depth was defined as the fraction of total T cells that were SARS-CoV-2-associated. Using the MIRA data, each spike-specific TCR was mapped to the spike region that the TCR reacts to and placed in a CD4 or CD8 class. Log10-transformed breadth and depth values were compared by one-way ANOVA with Sidak's multiple comparisons tests. Here the immuneACCESS table is served through TCRdb, limited to in-frame sequences with V and J called. Missing clones are a known gap in these copies; in checked studies unresolved V genes cover under half, and the rest lacks a known reason. Clone size and the V and J calls come from that table; the DNA yielded D and trimming. This sample lists roughly 65,000 clones; roughly 86% were detected once. The top ten clones comprise roughly 8.3% of the sample.

The material sequenced was peripheral blood, taken on day 0 of AZD1222 vaccination. Recombination linked TRBV6-2 or TRBV6-3 to TRBJ2-7; the D segment might be TRBD1 or TRBD2, since each matches 6 bases. This clonotype was sampled from an adult in good health. The CDR3 reads CASTPRAGQSSYEQYF. The DNA reads TGTGCCAGCACCCCCAGGGCGGGACAATCCTCCTACGAGCAGTACTTC.